These 22 T cell receptor beta chains originate from one sample sequenced in a study of cytomegalovirus exposure and HLA in healthy donors (TCRdb year 2017). Receptors were amplified or captured by the immunoSEQ multiplex PCR assay. A mixture of 60 forward primers for TCR Vbeta segments and 13 reverse primers for TCR Jbeta segments was used in the multiplex PCR. The clones in this table, taken by TCRdb from immuneACCESS, are in-frame only. Not every clone is retained; where verified, under half of the shortfall comes from an unresolved V gene, and the cause of the rest is unknown. This sample gives 180,000 or so clones in total; 70% to 80% of them show up just once. Of the sample, around 2.3% is held by the ten largest clones. Input material: PBMCs. These receptors were collected from a woman between 50 and 59 years old in good health and CMV-seronegative.

The rearrangement uses TRBV27 and TRBJ2-7; maybe TRBD1 (5 bases). The germline gives CDR1 MNHEY, CDR2 SMNVEV (reference sequence). This CDR3 comprises 11 residues. The V end was cut by 6 bases, the J end by 6 bases, with 9 bases between. The CDR3 nucleotides are TGTGCCAGCAGAATAAGGGGCGAGCAGTACTTC. It codes for CASRIRGEQYF.

This chain uses TRBV28 with TRBJ1-5; 8 positions agree with TRBD1. The CDR3 has 14 amino acids. The trim removed 6 bases at V and 6 bases at J, leaving 7 bases unmatched. The germline V gene has CDR1 MDHEN and CDR2 SYDVKM. The CDR3 region is CASRITGGSQPQHF. In DNA, the CDR3 is TGTGCCAGCAGAATTACAGGGGGAAGTCAGCCCCAGCATTTT.

The rearrangement links TRBV5-1 to TRBJ2-1, with 10 bases identical to TRBD2. In germline, CDR1 is SGHRS, CDR2 YFSETQ. V was clipped by 1 base and J by 6 bases; unmatched bases: 7. The length of the CDR3 is 16 residues. Here the CDR3 DNA reads TGCGCCAGCAGCTTGAAGAGTAGCGGGGGGTTCAATGAGCAGTTCTTC. This gives the protein CASSLKSSGGFNEQFF.

CDR3 nucleotides: TGTGCCAGCAGTACCGAGACAGAAGGAAACACCATATATTTT. It specifies CASSTETEGNTIYF. V and J are TRBV9 and TRBJ1-3, with D perhaps TRBD1 (5 bases). Germline V gene data show CDR1 as SGDLS and CDR2 as YYNGEE. Trimming took 5 bases from V and 4 from J, leaving 13 bases between them. The CDR3 has 14 amino acids.

This chain uses TRBV19 with TRBJ1-1; D call uncertain. The length of the CDR3 is 16 residues. Germline V gives CDR1 LNHDA, CDR2 SQIVND (reference sequence). V lost 5 bases, J lost 5 bases, and 21 bases lay in between. The CDR3 nucleotides read TGTGCCAGTAGTTTTACCGGGGTATTGGAAGGTACTGAAGCTTTCTTT. It yields the protein CASSFTGVLEGTEAFF.

The CDR3 bases are TGTGCCAGCAGCTTAGCTGTCGGAGGGAATGAGCAGTTCTTC. This gives the protein CASSLAVGGNEQFF. The chain recombines TRBV11-1 with TRBJ2-1, with D possibly being TRBD2 (6 bases). Trimming removed 0 bases from V and 7 bases from J, with 10 bases in between. The CDR3 extends over 14 amino acids. Germline lookup yields CDR1 SGHAT and CDR2 FQDESV (reference sequence).

This chain links TRBV21-1 with TRBJ2-2; the D call TRBD2 from the table was never checked on the DNA. TRBV21-1 is noted as a pseudogene. The CDR3 loop spans 24 amino acids. The CDR3 spells CASSKAKTTCFRTSGDTNTGELFF. The CDR3 region has the DNA TGTGCCAGCAGCAAAGCGAAGACCACTTGTTTTAGGACTAGCGGCGATACGAACACCGGGGAGCTGTTTTTT.

The chain links TRBV7-3 to TRBJ2-1, with 10 bases fitting TRBD1. The CDR3 extends over 14 amino acids. Germline CDR1 SGHTA, CDR2 FQGTGA. Germline trimming cut 5 bases from V and 5 bases from J; bases unmatched to any gene: 3. The CDR3, as DNA: TGTGCCAGCAGCCGGGACAGGGGCGACAATGAGCAGTTCTTC. Protein: CASSRDRGDNEQFF.

The chain employs TRBV11-2 and TRBJ2-1, with TRBD1 matching over 8 bases. This CDR3 is built from 15 residues. After removal of 1 base from V and 7 bases from J, the junction contained 6 bases not matched to a gene. The germline gives CDR1 SGHAT, CDR2 FQNNGV. CDR3 sequence reads: CASSLGGTGSNEQFF. In nucleotides, the CDR3 is TGTGCCAGCAGCTTAGGGGGGACAGGCTCTAATGAGCAGTTCTTC. Full variable domain (remainder filled in from reference TRBV11-2 and TRBJ2-1): EAGVAQSPRYKIIEKRQSVAFWCNPISGHATLYWYQQILGQGPKLLIQFQNNGVVDDSQLPKDRFSAERLKGVDSTLKIQPAKLEDSAVYLCASSLGGTGSNEQFFGPGTRLTVL.

The chain recombines TRBV21-1 with TRBJ1-1. TRBV21-1 is shown as a pseudogene. The CDR3 runs to 15 residues. The chain's CDR3 is CASSKSGGRQDEAFF. The CDR3 DNA reads TGTGCCAGCAGCAAATCGGGGGGGAGGCAAGATGAAGCTTTCTTT.

This clone was counted only a few times. The chain carries TRBV28 and TRBJ1-1, with D unclear. The CDR3 contains 12 residues. From germline, CDR1 is MDHEN and CDR2 SYDVKM. The V gene lost 5 bases and the J gene lost 5 bases, with 9 bases spanning the gap. CDR3 protein: CASSLPPTEAFF. The CDR3 DNA sequence: TGTGCCAGCAGTCTCCCCCCGACTGAAGCTTTCTTT.

The CDR3 DNA is TGCGCCAGCAGCCCCCCGACTGTGAACACTGAAGCTTTCTTT. Translation gives CASSPPTVNTEAFF. The chain employs TRBV5-1 and TRBJ1-1, with no clear D. CDR1 is SGHRS, CDR2 YFSETQ, per germline. This CDR3 is 14 amino acids long. V lost 4 bases and J lost 0, with 10 bases in between. Complete variable domain (other parts from reference TRBV5-1 and TRBJ1-1): KAGVTQTPRYLIKTRGQQVTLSCSPISGHRSVSWYQQTPGQGLQFLFEYFSETQRNKGNFPGRFSGRQFSNSRSEMNVSTLELGDSALYLCASSPPTVNTEAFFGQGTRLTVV.

This clone has just a few counts. The chain employs TRBV10-3 and TRBJ1-2, with 10 positions matching TRBD1. The V and J ends lost 8 bases and 6 bases, in that order; junction bases with no gene match: 9. Looked up from germline, CDR1 is ENHRY and CDR2 is SYGVKD. The CDR3 has 14 residues. The CDR3 sequence is CAIGTRQGADGYTF. CDR3 nucleotide sequence: TGTGCCATCGGAACCCGACAGGGGGCGGATGGCTACACCTTC.

This clone was seen only once. The J gene is TRBJ1-2, the V gene TRBV7-2; 8 bases map to TRBD1. CDR1 SGHTA and CDR2 FQGNSA come from the germline V gene. This CDR3 has 15 residues. The junction had 9 bases not matched to a gene; V was cut back by 5 bases and J by 4 bases. CDR3 residues: CASSPSTGGGYGYTF. DNA of the CDR3: TGTGCCAGCAGCCCCTCTACAGGGGGAGGCTATGGCTACACCTTC.

The chain has TRBV29-1 and TRBJ1-1; D ambiguous. This CDR3 region has 11 residues. The ends were cut back, 7 bases at V and 2 bases at J, with 8 bases in the middle. Per germline, CDR1 SQVTM and CDR2 ANQGSEA. The CDR3 coding sequence is TGCAGCGGACACATCAACACTGAAGCTTTCTTT. It encodes CSGHINTEAFF.

This chain connects TRBV10-3 to TRBJ2-1; D is possibly TRBD2 (7 bases). Trimming pared 8 bases from V and 5 bases from J, leaving 19 bases between. The CDR3 sequence is 15 residues long. Germline V CDR1 and CDR2: ENHRY, SYGVKD. DNA for the CDR3: TGTGCCATCGGAGGGGGGGCCCAGCTTAACAATGAGCAGTTCTTC. It encodes CAIGGGAQLNNEQFF.

The table lists this clone with a count of one. The chain uses TRBV9 and TRBJ1-3; possibly TRBD1 for D (5 bases). The germline V gene has CDR1 SGDLS and CDR2 YYNGEE. V lost 7 bases and J lost 4, with 24 bases in between. The CDR3 is 17 residues long. The CDR3 DNA follows: TGTGCCAGCTCCATGAGTCGGTCTGGGGGGTTCGGAAACACCATATATTTT. This codes for CASSMSRSGGFGNTIYF.

V usage is TRBV28 and J usage is TRBJ2-5; 7 bases are shared with TRBD1. Germline V gives CDR1 MDHEN, CDR2 SYDVKM. The CDR3 loop spans 16 amino acids. V lost 8 bases, J lost 5 bases, and 17 bases stayed unmatched. CDR3 region: CASALWGRGRRETQYF. The DNA for the CDR3 is TGTGCCAGCGCCCTCTGGGGTAGGGGGCGAAGGGAGACCCAGTACTTC.

The chain links TRBV7-3 to TRBJ2-3; possibly TRBD2 for D (6 bases). CDR1 SGHTA and CDR2 FQGTGA come from the germline V gene. Trimming pared 4 bases from V and 0 bases from J, leaving 11 bases between. There are 15 residues in the CDR3. CDR3 sequence (DNA): TGTGCCAGCAGCTCGCTAGCGTCCAGCACAGATACGCAGTATTTT. This translates into CASSSLASSTDTQYF.

The CDR3 loop is CASSLVGGDTEAFF. CDR3 nucleotides: TGTGCCAGCAGTCTAGTGGGGGGGGACACTGAAGCTTTCTTT. The J gene is TRBJ1-1, the V gene TRBV6-1, with a weak D call TRBD1 (5 bases). The CDR3 is made up of 14 amino acids. Between the trimmed V and J ends, which lost 5 bases and 3 bases, there was a span of 13 bases. From germline, CDR1 is MNHNS and CDR2 SASEGT.

This clone was observed a single time. The rearrangement joins TRBV2 to TRBJ2-7; D remains unclear. Germline loops: CDR1 SNHLY, CDR2 FYNNEI. The CDR3 loop spans 13 amino acids. V was shortened by 8 bases and J by 1 base, with 12 bases between the two germline ends. This CDR3 reads CASCELKSYEQYF. For the CDR3, the DNA is TGTGCCAGCTGCGAACTTAAATCCTACGAGCAGTACTTC.

Written as DNA, the CDR3 is TGTGCCAGCAGTGGGGACTACAGAGAGACCCAGTACTTC. Protein product: CASSGDYRETQYF. The chain uses TRBV28 and TRBJ2-5; 7 nucleotides line up with TRBD2. Germline-derived CDR1 and CDR2 are MDHEN and SYDVKM. The CDR3 runs to 13 residues. V trimming: 5 bases; J trimming: 4 bases; junction bases outside the gene matches: 4.